This entry features one T cell receptor beta chain sequence. Its antigen is still unknown. No clone much larger than this one lies a single base away; base qualities are absent. The cohort was made up of 500 to 850 healthy bone marrow donors. Cohort members were all nominally healthy when sampled, although unrecorded immune exposures were likely present. The donor tested CMV seronegative and was one of the 352 seronegative cohort members. Each donor provided a peripheral blood sample, and peripheral blood mononuclear cells were used for TCR beta sequencing. Genomic DNA extraction from the blood cell samples was performed with the Qiagen DNeasy Blood Extraction Kit. For this chain, trimming is 1 base at the V end and 5 bases at the J end, and the number of junction bases without a gene match is 13. The CDR3 measures 17 amino acids from cysteine to phenylalanine. Solely the CDR3 DNA is kept, with 51 bases framed from the first base. CDR1 and CDR2 are read off the germline V gene as LGHNA and YSLEER.

Library prep was done by the immunoSEQ multiplex PCR assay. A mixture of 60 forward primers for TCR Vbeta segments and 13 reverse primers for TCR Jbeta segments was used in the multiplex PCR. Amplification of the CDR3 region of rearranged TCR beta genes was performed with a multiplex PCR assay on genomic DNA. On the Illumina HiSeq System, the amplified TCR beta libraries were sequenced as 87-base-pair reads. The source study handled its data this way. Across the 700 or so repertoires, a later analysis counted some 81 million unique TCR beta chains, roughly 11 million of which were shared by at least two donors. A nearest-neighbor algorithm error-corrected the raw reads and collapsed the reads into unique sequences, merging closely related sequences to remove PCR and sequencing errors. Alignment of CDR3 sequences to IMGT reference sequences was used to assign V, D and J gene segments. For a sequence to be retained, a match of at least six nucleotides to both a V gene segment and a J gene segment was required. A rearrangement counted as productive if the CDR3 had no stop codons and remained in frame with V and J, and every other rearrangement counted as non-productive. Following IMGT convention, CDR3 was defined as the stretch from the second conserved V-encoded cysteine up to the conserved J-encoded phenylalanine. Sequences without an unambiguous match to a single V gene segment were excluded from the earlier analysis of over 500 of the donors. In an earlier analysis of 587 of the donors, V segments were called functional above 56.7% productive rearrangements and were called segregating when the between-donor standard deviation exceeded 5%. A statistical classification framework was built for diagnosing cytomegalovirus status from the catalog of TCR beta chain sequences. V and J gene assignment, in a later analysis, came from comparing TCR nucleotide sequences with IMGT/GENE-DB human TR gene sequences. A later analysis assigned CDR3 sequences and most-parsimonious VDJ recombination scenarios with the TCRdist pipeline. In a later analysis, each TCR beta chain was defined by its CDR3 amino acid sequence together with its V-gene family, and reads without a unique V-gene family were excluded. A later analysis removed 450 to 600 highly shared, low-generation-probability nucleotide sequences to deal with suspected cross-contamination and a sequencing artifact. In a later analysis, a clonal expansion index was calculated for each public chain from normalized within-repertoire ranks of inferred template counts. In a later analysis, generation probabilities were computed with a VDJ recombination model fitted to out-of-frame rearrangements, and the resulting probabilities were checked against IGoR. In a later analysis, TCR-TCR, TCR-HLA and TCR-CMV co-occurrence was scored with hypergeometric tests, and a repertoire-size bias correction was applied to TCR pairs. To estimate false discovery rates, a later analysis permuted the HLA or CMV assignments 20 times. In a later analysis, co-occurring TCRs were grouped using DBSCAN, with TCRdist sequence similarity added in when clustering inside HLA-allele-positive subsets. Repertoires with fewer than 30,000 or more than 120,000 public chains, plus five repertoires with anomalous nucleotide sharing, were excluded from co-occurrence clustering. TCRdb stores this immuneACCESS table with in-frame sequences only. Part of the clones is absent; in the studies checked, under half of the shortfall reflects unresolved V genes, and no reason is known for the rest. V, J and clone size derive from that table, while D and trimming were established from the DNA sequence. This sample comprises around 130,000 clones, 79% of them detected only once. Of the sample, roughly 2% falls within the top ten clones.

The data originate from a study of cytomegalovirus exposure and HLA in healthy donors (dated by TCRdb to the late 2010s). Context from the whole study: An earlier analysis of approximately 550 of the donors reported 250 to 300 Gb of sequence data and around 110 million unique TCR beta sequences from roughly 200 million T cells. An early release that covered some 630 HLA-typed donors contained about 300 gigabases of sequencing data and 85 million to 100 million unique TCR sequences. Among the roughly 390 genotyped donors, approximately 82% belonged to the genetic ancestry cluster associated with self-reported Caucasian donors. The study was designed to test whether signatures of past pathogen exposure could be identified by cataloging public T cell receptors. The T cell repertoires of under 700 subjects were profiled by immunosequencing and related to cytomegalovirus serostatus. In addition to the first cohort of 650 to 800 subjects, a separate validation cohort of around 110 different subjects was used. To predict cytomegalovirus infection status, the study brought together high-throughput TCR immunosequencing, statistical association of individual TCRs with disease status, and machine learning. A later analysis re-examined previously published TCR beta repertoires from 610 or so donors and added high-resolution HLA genotyping to investigate patterns of TCR occurrence. The later analysis used no new phenotypic data to find candidate immune exposures, relying instead on TCR beta sequences and their occurrence across donors. An earlier analysis of roughly 600 of the donors used high-throughput TCR beta sequencing to judge whether each TCR beta V gene segment behaved as functional or pseudogenic. Donor age, sex, ethnicity and CMV serostatus were collected together with the repertoire data. In a later genetic analysis, genome-wide SNP genotypes for about 65% of the roughly 670 donors were used, and that subset was treated as a discovery cohort. All discovery cohort repertoires had been generated using a single sequencing platform. Class I and class II HLA loci were covered by the typing at four-digit resolution. Typing coverage varied by locus: 629-630 donors for A, B, C, DRB1 and DQB1; around 560 for DQA1; approximately 610 for DPA1; roughly 470 for DPB1. Because of strong linkage in the cohort, five DR-DQ haplotypes were treated as single units for association and clustering. Among a few hundred genotyped donors of the cohort, an average of approximately 240,000 unique TCR beta nucleotide sequences were sequenced per donor, around 18% of them non-productive. Study-wide findings and limitations: The cohort was sequenced for TCR beta chains only, and without alpha or paired-chain data the features that could be detected were limited. Three of the identified cytomegalovirus-associated TCR beta chains were confirmed in vitro to be specific for cytomegalovirus antigens. A cluster of highly shared sequence variants was judged likely to represent a technical artifact of the sequencing pipeline. The classifier was reported to diagnose cytomegalovirus status with high specificity and sensitivity in both the original and validation cohorts. When HLA alleles, especially DR and DQ, strongly co-occurred, attributing TCR associations to individual alleles was difficult. The presence/absence analyses assumed that sequencing depth was roughly uniform across donors, and that assumption may not be true. About 15 rarely observed V segments, including chromosome 9 orphons, were excluded from the earlier analysis of about 610 of the donors because counts were too low. A further reported finding was that TCR beta sequences accurately predicted the HLA-A and HLA-B alleles for most subjects in the first cohort. In a later analysis, most CMV-associated TCR beta chains were found to appear HLA-restricted, with HLA associations seemingly driven largely by CMV exposure. Immune exposure information for the cohort was limited to CMV serostatus. In a later genetic analysis, fewer N-insertions in productive TCRs were reported among donors in an Asian-associated ancestry cluster than the roughly 640-donor mean. HLA typing was unavailable for some donors at each locus, so association tests used only the typed subset. At a false discovery rate of 0.05, a later analysis linked roughly 17,000 TCR beta sequences to specific HLA alleles. Compared with equally common non-associated chains, HLA-associated TCR beta chains in a later analysis were more clonally expanded and had lower generation probabilities. Correlated functional status among segregating V segments might reflect linkage disequilibrium, but an unknown experimental factor could not be ruled out. The study listed approximately 160 TCR beta chains as associated with cytomegalovirus. Broadly in line with IMGT annotations, most TCR beta V segments showed up in productive rearrangements about 87% or about 30% of the time in an earlier analysis of several hundred of the donors. The authors suggested that the approach could potentially be generalized to other disease states and immunological phenotypes. V-gene and J-gene trimming of TCR beta chains was associated with a missense DCLRE1C variant in a later genetic analysis, and the association was replicated in an independent cohort. Some IMGT-functional V segments, including TRBV6-2 and TRBV6-3, could not be told apart with the 87-base-pair reads, so those segments were excluded. Most TCR sequences were seen in very few donors, while some public TCRs were found in many individuals. Several of the top co-occurrence clusters appeared to be linked to parvovirus B19, influenza, CMV and Epstein-Barr virus, according to a later analysis. In a later analysis, TCR association rates were found to vary across HLA loci, with the most associated TCRs seen for DRB1 alleles and the fewest for HLA-C alleles.

This sequence uses TRBV4-3 and TRBJ2-5; 7 central bases correspond to TRBD1. Sequenced material: PBMCs. The sequence came from a man between 18 and 35 years old in good health and CMV-seronegative. The DNA sequence is given as TGCGCCAGCAGCCAAGGGGCATCGAGGGGGCCGAGTGAGACCCAGTACTTC. Translation gives CASSQGASRGPSETQYF.